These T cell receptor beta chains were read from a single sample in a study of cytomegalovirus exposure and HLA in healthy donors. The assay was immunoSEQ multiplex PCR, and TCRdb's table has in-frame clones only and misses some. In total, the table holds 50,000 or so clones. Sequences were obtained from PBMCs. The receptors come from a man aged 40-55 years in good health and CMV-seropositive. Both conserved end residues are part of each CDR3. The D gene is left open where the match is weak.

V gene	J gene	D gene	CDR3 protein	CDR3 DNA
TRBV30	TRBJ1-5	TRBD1	CAWSTPDRGAQPQHF	TGTGCCTGGAGTACCCCTGACAGGGGGGCTCAGCCCCAGCATTTT
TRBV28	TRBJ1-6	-	CASSQTVHNSPLHF	TGTGCCAGCAGTCAGACAGTCCATAATTCACCCCTCCACTTT
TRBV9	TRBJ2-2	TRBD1	CASSRRTGGANTGELFF	TGTGCCAGCAGCCGACGGACAGGGGGCGCGAACACCGGGGAGCTGTTTTTT
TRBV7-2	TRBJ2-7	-	CASSLGHTEEQYF	TGTGCCAGCAGCTTAGGCCATACGGAGGAGCAGTACTTC
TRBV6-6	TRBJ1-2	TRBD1	CASSFLDRGGGYTF	TGTGCCAGCAGTTTCCTGGACAGGGGTGGGGGCTACACCTTC
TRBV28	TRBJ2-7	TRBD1	CASSVGQGTYEQYF	TGTGCCAGCAGTGTGGGACAGGGTACCTACGAGCAGTACTTC
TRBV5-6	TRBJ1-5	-	CASSLGGGQPQHF	TGTGCCAGCAGCTTGGGGGGGGGACAGCCCCAGCATTTT
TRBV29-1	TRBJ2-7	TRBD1	CSVETRQGAREQYF	TGCAGCGTTGAGACTCGACAGGGGGCTCGGGAGCAGTACTTC
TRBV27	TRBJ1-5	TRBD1	CASSPLQGVPNQPQHF	TGTGCCAGCAGTCCACTACAGGGGGTTCCTAATCAGCCCCAGCATTTT
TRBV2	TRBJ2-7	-	CASSDRDWSYEQYF	TGTGCCAGCAGTGACCGGGACTGGTCCTACGAGCAGTACTTC
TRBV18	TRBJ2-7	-	CASSPSGGLEQYF	TGTGCCAGCTCCCCCAGTGGAGGGCTCGAGCAGTACTTC
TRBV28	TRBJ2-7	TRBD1	CASSPTGGGYEQYF	TGTGCCAGCAGTCCCACAGGGGGTGGATACGAGCAGTACTTC
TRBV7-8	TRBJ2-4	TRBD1	CASSQTGPKNIQYF	TGTGCCAGCAGCCAGACAGGGCCCAAAAACATTCAGTACTTC
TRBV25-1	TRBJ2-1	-	CASSESGGNEQFF	TGTGCCAGCAGTGAATCAGGGGGGAATGAGCAGTTCTTC
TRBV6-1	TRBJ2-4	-	CASSEVQTLAKNIQYF	TGTGCCAGCAGTGAAGTGCAGACACTAGCCAAAAACATTCAGTACTTC
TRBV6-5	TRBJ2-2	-	CASSYSQGSGELFF	TGTGCCAGCAGTTACAGCCAGGGGTCCGGGGAGCTGTTTTTT
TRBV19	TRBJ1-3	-	CASTPRVSGNTIYF	TGTGCCAGTACTCCGAGGGTCTCTGGAAACACCATATATTTT
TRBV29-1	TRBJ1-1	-	CSVVSAIRGTEAFF	TGCAGCGTTGTATCGGCGATCCGAGGCACTGAAGCTTTCTTT
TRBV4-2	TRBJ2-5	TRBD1	CASSQGRGRVETQYF	TGTGCCAGCAGCCAAGGCAGGGGGCGGGTAGAGACCCAGTACTTC